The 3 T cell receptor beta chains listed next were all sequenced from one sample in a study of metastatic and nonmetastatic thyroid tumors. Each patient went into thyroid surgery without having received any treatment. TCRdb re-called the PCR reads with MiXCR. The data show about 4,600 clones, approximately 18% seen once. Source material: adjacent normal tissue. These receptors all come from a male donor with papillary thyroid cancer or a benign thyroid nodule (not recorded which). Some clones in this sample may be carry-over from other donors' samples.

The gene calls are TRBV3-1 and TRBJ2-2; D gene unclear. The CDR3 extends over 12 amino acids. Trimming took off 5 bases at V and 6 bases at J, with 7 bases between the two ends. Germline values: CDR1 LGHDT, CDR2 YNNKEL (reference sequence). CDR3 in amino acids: CASSAPPGELFF. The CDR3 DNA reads TGTGCCAGCAGCGCTCCCCCCGGGGAGCTGTTTTTT.

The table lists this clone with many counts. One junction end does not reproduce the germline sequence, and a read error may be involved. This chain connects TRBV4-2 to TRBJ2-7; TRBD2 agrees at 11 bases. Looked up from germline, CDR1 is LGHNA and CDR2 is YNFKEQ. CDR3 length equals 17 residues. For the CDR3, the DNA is TGTGCCAGCGGCCAAGAGATCCCCCTAGCGGGGGGCCGGGAGCAGTACTTC. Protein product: CASGQEIPLAGGREQYF.

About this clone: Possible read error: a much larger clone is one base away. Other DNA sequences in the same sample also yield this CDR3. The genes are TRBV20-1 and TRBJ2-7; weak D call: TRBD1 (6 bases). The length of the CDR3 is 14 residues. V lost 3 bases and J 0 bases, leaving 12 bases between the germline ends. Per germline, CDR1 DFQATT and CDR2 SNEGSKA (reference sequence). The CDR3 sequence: CSASSRDNSYEQYF. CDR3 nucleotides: TGCAGTGCTAGTAGCAGGGACAACTCCTACGAGCAGTACTTC.